This T cell receptor beta chain was recovered during a study of T cells in Graves' hyperthyroidism and ophthalmopathy. For the study at large: Peripheral blood was taken when the disease was first diagnosed, before any treatment began. Regarding the study as a whole: Most expanded thyroid clonotypes above 0.001 also appeared in blood.

Amplified TCR beta CDR3 regions came from RNA transcripts. First-round RT-PCR with HTBI primers amplified the TCR CDR3 region. TCRdb re-called the multiplex PCR reads through MiXCR, storing one row per CDR3 protein. Altogether 350,000 to 400,000 distinct CDR3 sequences are present, about 16% being singletons, with the ten largest covering over 25%. Germline V CDR1 and CDR2: SGHRS, YFSETQ. With 4 bases removed from V and 3 bases from J, the gap between germline ends came to 11 bases. The CDR3 sequence is 13 residues long. Uncontrolled infections, other autoimmune diseases, pregnancy or lactation led to exclusion of patients. PBMCs were derived from roughly 10 ml fresh peripheral blood. This clonotype came up many times. Its antigen is still unknown.

The sequence was collected from a woman under 40 with Graves' hyperthyroidism. Specimen: blood. This rearrangement joins TRBV5-1 to TRBJ2-7; the D is unclear. CDR3: CASSPWDYYEQYF. The CDR3 nucleotides read TGCGCCAGCAGCCCGTGGGATTACTACGAGCAGTACTTC.